A single T cell receptor (beta chain) is shown here with its context. What it binds is unknown. Into CD45RA+ naive and CD45RA-negative memory subsets, the CD4+ cells were split. The CDR3 consists of 17 residues. Germline trimming cut 4 bases from V and 4 bases from J; bases unmatched to any gene: 8. Germline V gene data show CDR1 as SGHTS and CDR2 as YDEGEE. This entry comes from a study of shared clonotypes between healthy human individuals. The study, taken as a whole, reports: In having few donors, the study represented limited genetic and exposure-history diversity.

The method was immunoSEQ multiplex PCR; TCRdb's version includes in-frame clones alone and lacks a portion of them. In the table there are approximately 2.1 million clones, about 92% of which are singletons. The rearrangement joins TRBV5-8 to TRBJ2-5; TRBD2 agrees at 15 bases. The source of this sequence is a man aged 18 to 29 in good health. Some clones in this sample may be carry-over from other donors' samples. What was sequenced was naive CD4+ T cells from PBMCs. Documented subset: CD45RA+ positively selected. This CDR3 reads CASSAGLAGGPGETQYF. The CDR3 bases are TGTGCCAGCAGCGCTGGACTAGCGGGAGGGCCGGGAGAGACCCAGTACTTC.